The T cell receptor (beta chain) under discussion was sequenced for a study of T-cell memory formation after mild COVID-19. Study-level points and caveats: Several responding clones turned up in pre-infection memory, indicating that cross-reactive memory may have taken part.

V shed 5 bases and J shed 2 bases, with 15 bases lying between them. CDR1 and CDR2 from the germline V gene are SEHNR and FQNEAQ (reference sequence). This CDR3 is built from 16 residues. TCRdb processed the 5' RACE reads anew with MiXCR; each CDR3 protein has one entry. The data contain roughly 550,000 distinct CDR3 sequences, over 20% of them seen just once; the ten biggest clones take up about an eighth. This clonotype was seen a handful of times. Its specificity is unknown. The TCR originated in an adult woman who had mild COVID-19 (a few samples of this study predate the infection). Cell type and time point are not known. The sample taken for sequencing was PBMCs or a T cell subset sorted from them (not recorded which). The J gene is TRBJ2-2, the V gene TRBV7-9; a possible D gene is TRBD1 (5 bases). CDR3 bases: TGTGCCAGCAGCCCAGCCGTTTGGGGCAACACCGGGGAGCTGTTTTTT. This translates into CASSPAVWGNTGELFF.